Listed here are 20 T cell receptor beta chains from one sample, sequenced in a study of early T cells in non-severe SARS-CoV-2 infection. TCRdb reprocessed the 5' RACE reads via MiXCR and lists one record per CDR3 protein. The table has tens of thousands of distinct CDR3 sequences, more than 12% seen once; the top ten hold about 4%. Sequencing used whole blood, obtained at baseline. The receptors derive from an adult who was a healthcare worker with PCR-confirmed SARS-CoV-2 infection or an uninfected control (not recorded which).

This clonotype has more than one count but fewer than ten. This chain connects TRBV12-3 or TRBV12-4 to TRBJ2-1; no clear D gene. Deletions cut 6 bases from V and 6 bases from J, with 6 bases between. The CDR3 has 11 amino acids. Here the CDR3 reads CASRDVNEQFF. CDR3 coding DNA: TGTGCCAGCAGGGACGTCAATGAGCAGTTCTTC.

The chain combines TRBV18 with TRBJ2-1; D not certain. The CDR3 is made up of 12 amino acids. The germline V gene encodes CDR1 KGHSH and CDR2 LQKENI. V was shortened by 1 base and J by 10 bases, with 8 bases between the two germline ends. The CDR3 nucleotides are TGTGCCAGCTCACCACAGAGAAGCGAGCAGTTCTTC. Residues: CASSPQRSEQFF. The full variable domain, completed using reference TRBV18 and TRBJ2-1, is NAGVMQNPRHLVRRRGQEARLRCSPMKGHSHVYWYRQLPEEGLKFMVYLQKENIIDESGMPKERFSAEFPKEGPSILRIQQVVRGDSAAYFCASSPQRSEQFFGPGTRLTVL.

This clonotype was found a few times. The chain recombines TRBV7-8 with TRBJ2-7, with D perhaps matching TRBD1 or TRBD2 (5 bases each). The CDR3 has 15 residues. Germline values: CDR1 SGHVS, CDR2 FQNEAQ. V was cut by 5 bases and J by 1 base, with 15 bases left in between. Here the CDR3 reads CASSESGGPSYEQYF. The CDR3 DNA reads as TGTGCCAGCAGCGAAAGTGGGGGTCCATCCTACGAGCAGTACTTC.

This clonotype was seen more than once but under ten times. The chain joins TRBV28 to TRBJ2-7; TRBD2 aligns across 11 bases. CDR1 is MDHEN, CDR2 SYDVKM, per germline. This CDR3 comprises 16 residues. The V segment lost 1 base and the J segment 2 bases; nucleotides outside the gene matches: 4. CDR3 sequence reads: CASSLYIAGGPYEQYF. The DNA for the CDR3 is TGTGCCAGCAGTTTATACATAGCGGGAGGGCCCTACGAGCAGTACTTC. Drawing the rest from reference TRBV28 and TRBJ2-7, the complete variable domain is DVKVTQSSRYLVKRTGEKVFLECVQDMDHENMFWYRQDPGLGLRLIYFSYDVKMKEKGDIPEGYSVSREKKERFSLILESASTNQTSMYLCASSLYIAGGPYEQYFGPGTRLTVT.

This clonotype has only a few counts. The genes are TRBV28 and TRBJ2-3, with 8 bases identical to TRBD2. The V gene end was trimmed by 3 bases and the J gene end by 6 bases; junction bases not matched to a gene: 8. This CDR3 region has 15 residues. Germline values: CDR1 MDHEN, CDR2 SYDVKM. For the CDR3, the DNA is TGTGCCAGCAGTTTCAGAGCGGGGGTTACCGATACGCAGTATTTT. It specifies CASSFRAGVTDTQYF.

This clonotype was observed a handful of times. The rearrangement joins TRBV18 to TRBJ2-3; no definite D call. Trimming left V 2 bases short and J 5 bases short, with 5 bases between. Germline CDR1 reads KGHSH; CDR2 reads LQKENI. The CDR3 extends over 12 amino acids. The DNA of the CDR3 is TGTGCCAGCTCACCAGGGGAAGATACGCAGTATTTT. This translates into CASSPGEDTQYF.

This clonotype was counted between two and nine times. The chain combines TRBV3-1 with TRBJ1-6; D is ambiguous. CDR1 and CDR2 from the germline V gene are LGHDT and YNNKEL (reference sequence). V was cut by 1 base and J by 8 bases, with 12 bases left in between. The CDR3 totals 15 residues. The CDR3 is CASSQGGGYYSPLHF. CDR3 DNA: TGTGCCAGCAGCCAAGGGGGTGGTTATTATTCACCCCTCCACTTT. The full variable domain, rest sourced from reference TRBV3-1 and TRBJ1-6, is DTAVSQTPKYLVTQMGNDKSIKCEQNLGHDTMYWYKQDSKKFLKIMFSYNNKELIINETVPNRFSPKSPDKAHLNLHINSLELGDSAVYFCASSQGGGYYSPLHFGNGTRLTVT.

The chain joins TRBV6-1 to TRBJ2-2; no firm D call. Trimming removed 10 bases at V and 5 bases at J, with 14 bases between. CDR1 is MNHNS and CDR2 is SASEGT in the germline V gene. This CDR3 region has 13 residues. As DNA, the CDR3 is TGTGCCACCACATACTCAGGAACCGGGGAGCTGTTTTTT. It specifies CATTYSGTGELFF.

The J gene is TRBJ1-1, the V gene TRBV25-1, with TRBD1 matching 7 bases. Germline trimming cut 3 bases from V and 3 bases from J; bases unmatched to any gene: 7. The CDR3 loop spans 15 amino acids. The germline CDR1 and CDR2 sequences are MGHDK and SYGVNS. The CDR3 spells CASSDPLQGDTEAFF. The CDR3 coding sequence is TGTGCCAGCAGTGACCCCCTCCAGGGGGACACTGAAGCTTTCTTT.

The sample holds a few counts of this clonotype. This chain uses TRBV12-3 or TRBV12-4 with TRBJ2-2; D gene unclear. Trimming left V 6 bases short and J 6 bases short, with 5 bases between. This CDR3 region has 11 residues. The CDR3 DNA follows: TGTGCCAGCAGCCAATCCGGGGAGCTGTTTTTT. Translating gives CASSQSGELFF.

This clonotype was observed at least ten times. The chain combines TRBV6-6 with TRBJ1-1, with D hard to call. V was shortened by 4 bases and J by 1 base, with 7 bases between the two germline ends. This CDR3 has 13 amino acids. The germline gives CDR1 MNHNY, CDR2 SVGAGI (reference sequence). The CDR3 DNA reads as TGTGCCAGCAGTTCTAATTCGAACACTGAAGCTTTCTTT. It is translated as CASSSNSNTEAFF.

This clonotype has just a few counts. The CDR3 DNA reads TGTGCCAGCACCCGGACAGGGAACTACTACGAGCAGTACTTC. Protein: CASTRTGNYYEQYF. This chain connects TRBV12-3 or TRBV12-4 to TRBJ2-7; 8 bases agree with TRBD1. The V segment lost 7 bases and the J segment 3 bases; nucleotides outside the gene matches: 8. The CDR3 spans 14 residues.

This clonotype turned up a few times. The chain combines TRBV3-1 with TRBJ2-1; TRBD1 or TRBD2 may be the D gene (5 bases each). This CDR3 is 15 amino acids long. Germline CDR1 reads LGHDT; CDR2 reads YNNKEL (reference sequence). The ends were cut back, 1 base at V and 10 bases at J, with 17 bases in the middle. The CDR3, as DNA: TGTGCCAGCAGCCAAGCCGGGACCCGCGTTTTGGAGCAGTTCTTC. Encoded protein: CASSQAGTRVLEQFF.

The chain uses TRBV5-1 and TRBJ2-1, with 8 bases matching TRBD2. Germline loops: CDR1 SGHRS, CDR2 YFSETQ. This CDR3 is 15 amino acids long. J lost 9 bases, V lost 2 bases, and 10 bases had no gene match. Written as DNA, the CDR3 is TGCGCCAGCAGCTTCGTAGCGGGAACTGGACGTGAGCAGTTCTTC. Amino acids: CASSFVAGTGREQFF. The full variable domain, completed using reference TRBV5-1 and TRBJ2-1, is KAGVTQTPRYLIKTRGQQVTLSCSPISGHRSVSWYQQTPGQGLQFLFEYFSETQRNKGNFPGRFSGRQFSNSRSEMNVSTLELGDSALYLCASSFVAGTGREQFFGPGTRLTVL.

V gene TRBV20-1 combines with J gene TRBJ2-1, with 8 nucleotides matching TRBD1. The CDR3 runs 15 residues. J lost 6 bases, V lost 0 bases, and 7 bases had no gene match. The germline V gene has CDR1 DFQATT and CDR2 SNEGSKA (reference sequence). CDR3 DNA sequence: TGCAGTGCTAGAGACGGACAGGGTGACTCCAATGAGCAGTTCTTC. Protein sequence: CSARDGQGDSNEQFF.

The rearrangement joins TRBV20-1 to TRBJ1-2, with TRBD1 as a possible D gene (5 bases). The CDR3 runs 11 residues. V lost 7 bases and J 6 bases, leaving 12 bases between the germline ends. Germline V gene data show CDR1 as DFQATT and CDR2 as SNEGSKA (reference sequence). The CDR3 bases are TGCAGTGGGGGGTCACTAGATGGCTACACCTTC. Translating it yields CSGGSLDGYTF.

V gene TRBV12-5 combines with J gene TRBJ2-2, with a tentative D call TRBD1 (5 bases). The CDR3 runs to 13 residues. The germline V gene has CDR1 LGHNT and CDR2 FRNRAP. V was cut by 8 bases and J by 0 bases, with 7 bases left in between. The chain's CDR3 is CASRGANTGELFF. For the CDR3, the DNA is TGTGCTAGTAGGGGTGCGAACACCGGGGAGCTGTTTTTT.

This clonotype was seen only a few times. V is TRBV28 and J is TRBJ2-3; D gene uncertain. The CDR3 has 16 amino acids. V was pared by 4 bases and J by 4 bases, with 18 bases between. Germline CDR1 MDHEN, CDR2 SYDVKM. The CDR3 loop is CASSSLSLVGSDTQYF. Written as DNA, the CDR3 is TGTGCCAGCAGTTCCCTATCCTTAGTCGGCTCAGATACGCAGTATTTT.

The chain joins TRBV18 to TRBJ2-3; no clear D. The CDR3 is 18 residues long. Trimming left V 1 base short and J 4 bases short, with 21 bases between. The V gene's germline CDR1 is KGHSH and CDR2 LQKENI. CDR3 bases: TGTGCCAGCTCACCACGTGATTTCGATTTCGGATTCTCAGATACGCAGTATTTT. This gives the protein CASSPRDFDFGFSDTQYF. The entire variable domain, with the rest obtained from reference TRBV18 and TRBJ2-3, is as follows: NAGVMQNPRHLVRRRGQEARLRCSPMKGHSHVYWYRQLPEEGLKFMVYLQKENIIDESGMPKERFSAEFPKEGPSILRIQQVVRGDSAAYFCASSPRDFDFGFSDTQYFGPGTRLTVL.

The chain couples TRBV6-2 or TRBV6-3 to TRBJ2-1; 12 bases match TRBD2. The ends lost 5 bases at V and 8 bases at J; junction bases unmatched: 13. The CDR3 totals 17 residues. Per the germline V gene, CDR1 is MNHEY and CDR2 is SVGEGT. CDR3 loop: CASSRRPSGGALDEQFF. As DNA, the CDR3 is TGTGCCAGCAGTCGACGGCCTAGCGGGGGGGCTCTGGATGAGCAGTTCTTC.